This T cell receptor beta chain was documented in a study of blood T cell repertoires in COVID-19. Study-wide context: PBMCs, B-cell-depleted T cells, or T cells provided the cDNA or gDNA that made up the material.

Participants were placed into cohorts based on the clinical history they reported. This table comes from immunoSEQ multiplex PCR, and its TCRdb copy is limited to in-frame clones, with some not included. This table holds around 400,000 clones, nearly 90% found once. V dropped 6 bases and J dropped 0 bases, with 6 bases sitting between them. CDR3 length: 12 residues. This receptor was identified in a woman between 18 and 29 years old who had been exposed to COVID-19. The chain links TRBV12-3 or TRBV12-4 to TRBJ2-7; D is undetermined. Specimen: PBMCs or T cells enriched from blood (not recorded which). The CDR3 DNA reads as TGTGCCAGCAGACAGAGCTCCTACGAGCAGTACTTC. Translated: CASRQSSYEQYF.